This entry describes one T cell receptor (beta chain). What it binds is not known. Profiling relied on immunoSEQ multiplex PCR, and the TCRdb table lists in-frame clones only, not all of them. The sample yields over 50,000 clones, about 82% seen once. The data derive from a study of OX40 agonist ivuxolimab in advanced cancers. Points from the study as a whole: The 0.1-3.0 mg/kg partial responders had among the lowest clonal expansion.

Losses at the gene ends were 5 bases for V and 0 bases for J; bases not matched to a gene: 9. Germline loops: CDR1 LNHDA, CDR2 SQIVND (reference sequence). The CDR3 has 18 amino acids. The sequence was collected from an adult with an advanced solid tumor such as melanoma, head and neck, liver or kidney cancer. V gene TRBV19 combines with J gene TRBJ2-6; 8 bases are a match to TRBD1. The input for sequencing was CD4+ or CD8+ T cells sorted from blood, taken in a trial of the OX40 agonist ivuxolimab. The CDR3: CASSAQTGAYSGANVLTF. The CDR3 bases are TGTGCCAGTAGTGCCCAGACAGGGGCTTACTCTGGGGCCAACGTCCTGACTTTC.